The clone carrying this TCR beta chain was seen once. Reverse transcription of roughly 0.5 to 1 ug RNA used random hexamers. Via MiXCR, TCRdb re-called the immunoSEQ multiplex PCR reads, giving one row per CDR3 protein. The sample yields approximately 120,000 distinct CDR3 sequences, roughly 96% seen once. These data belong to a study of CD8 T cells in Susac syndrome. Matched for age and sex, the controls were healthy donors. FACS enriched CD8+ TEMRA cells, while bulk CD8+ and CD4+ were negatively isolated. This sequence originates from a human donor in good health. Sequences were obtained from CD4+ T cells from PBMCs.

The CDR3, as DNA: TGTGCCAGCAGTGCGACCGGGACAGGCAAAAACATTCAGTACTTC. Protein product: CASSATGTGKNIQYF. The chain uses TRBV2 and TRBJ2-4; 8 bases align to TRBD1. Trimming at V came to 4 bases and at J to 3 bases, leaving 5 bases not matched to a gene. The CDR3 extends over 15 amino acids. Germline lookup yields CDR1 SNHLY and CDR2 FYNNEI.